This TCR beta chain appears in the sequencing data of a study of graft-versus-host responses after intestinal transplantation (dated by TCRdb to about 2021). Background on the whole study: Multivisceral, liver-intestinal, or isolated intestinal transplants were received by the recipients. After intestinal transplantation, graft-versus-host and host-versus-graft alloreactive T cell clones were followed in the graft, circulation and bone marrow using bulk TCR-beta CDR3 sequencing. Alloreactive clones were identified by sequencing pre-transplant mixed lymphocyte reaction products and comparing these products with unstimulated pre-transplant donor and recipient T cells. Rather than being sequenced by the commercial service, samples from a few later patients were sequenced in-house on an Illumina MiSeq and processed with MiXCR. A peak of at least 4% donor T cells among recipient peripheral blood mononuclear cells was the definition used for donor T cell macrochimerism. The cohort enrolled approximately 24 intestinal transplant recipients, one of whom was a retransplant, and a few patients without pretransplant specimens were excluded. All recipients received anti-thymocyte globulin induction followed by maintenance tacrolimus and steroids for around three years. Study-wide findings and limitations: The relatively low number and heterogeneity of intestinal transplant patients limited the conclusions. GvH clones were detected in recipient bone marrow, and some of these GvH clones were observed earlier in ileal mucosa or blood, consistent with an intestinal mucosal origin. In patients with donor T cell macrochimerism, the allografts had high GvH to HvG T cell clonal ratios. Peak levels of circulating GvH clones were associated with declines in HvG clones early after transplant.

CDR1 is given as LGHNT and CDR2 as FRNRAP, both from the germline V gene. Measured from the cysteine to the phenylalanine, the CDR3 is 14 residues long. CDR3 DNA only is kept here, 42 bases in frame from base 1. V and J lose 6 bases and 4 bases, and a span of 14 bases separates them. Comments on this clone: This clone's antigen is unknown. Per-base qualities were not stored, and no clone one base away is much larger.

The sample's time point label, decoded: cells obtained before transplantation from donor or recipient. CD3+CD4+ and CD3+CD8+ populations were FACS-sorted from unstimulated pre-transplant donor and recipient cells taken from spleen or lymph nodes. Libraries were built with the immunoSEQ multiplex PCR assay. In most patients, genomic DNA was isolated using the Qiagen DNeasy Blood and Tissue Kit and sent frozen to Adaptive Biotechnologies for TCR sequencing. Adaptive Biotechnologies carried out high-throughput TCR-beta CDR3 sequencing of genomic DNA for most patients. In the authors' own workflow: TCR sequencing data were retrieved from Adaptive's ImmunoSEQ software for about 17 patients, whereas a few other patients were processed with MiXCR and VDJtools. CD4 versus CD8 sorting errors were corrected by removing sequences found in both subsets at a frequency ratio below 5:1. CDR3 nucleotide sequences shared by donor and recipient were removed because the origin of these sequences could not be assigned. To count as alloreactive, a clone needed at least 2-fold expansion over unstimulated cells and a minimum CFSE-low frequency of 0.002% (template counts) or 0.001% (read counts). Clones were considered mappable if detected in sequenced pre-transplant spleen, lymph node, or MLR CFSE-low populations of the donor or recipient. The cumulative frequency of alloreactive clones was calculated as a percentage of all sequences, weighted by copy number. TCRdb took over this immuneACCESS table, retaining in-frame rearrangements with V and J assigned. Such tables are incomplete; in checked studies, under half of the missing clones stem from an unresolved V gene, and the remainder is unexplained. D and trimming were read from the DNA, whereas the V and J calls and clone size are those reported in that table. In this sample the table shows approximately 92,000 clones, about nine tenths of which occur a single time. The ten largest clones take up 6% of the sample.

Rearrangement joined TRBV12-5 to TRBJ2-3; a tentative D call is TRBD1 (5 bases match). The sample in question was unstimulated CD8+ T cells sorted from spleen or lymph node cells, obtained before intestinal transplant. This TCR was sampled from a human donor who received an intestinal transplant. CDR3 protein: CASGRKQDSDTQYF. In nucleotides, the sequence is TGTGCTAGTGGCCGAAAACAGGATTCAGATACGCAGTATTTT.